The rows below give T cell receptor beta chains drawn from one sample of a study of T cell repertoires in cytomegalovirus infection. MiXCR, run by TCRdb on the reads, gives a single entry per CDR3 protein. The profile shows nearly 450,000 distinct CDR3 sequences, approximately 31% of them singletons. Sequencing was done on a sample of PBMCs. These receptors were taken from a human donor in good health (CMV status not recorded). Some clones in this sample may be carry-over from other donors' samples. Both conserved end residues are part of each CDR3. A D gene is named only where the DNA matches it firmly. Some rows have no size entry. The others give once, few or many, or a class for an expanded clone.

v_gene,abundance,d_gene,j_gene,CDR3aa,CDR3nt
TRBV20-1,.,TRBD1,TRBJ2-7,CSARPGTGIWYEQYF,TGCAGTGCCCGACCCGGGACAGGGATCTGGTACGAGCAGTACTTC
TRBV7-2,many,.,TRBJ2-3,CASSRAYTDTQYF,TGTGCCAGCAGCCGAGCCTACACAGATACGCAGTATTTT
TRBV19,.,TRBD1,TRBJ1-5,CASSIRQGLSSNQPQHF,TGTGCCAGTAGTATCAGACAGGGGCTGTCCTCCAATCAGCCCCAGCATTTT
TRBV29-1,few,TRBD1,TRBJ2-2,CSVTTGERTGELFF,TGCAGCGTTACGACAGGGGAACGCACCGGGGAGCTGTTTTTT
TRBV28,.,TRBD1,TRBJ2-7,CASIGGDRGTYEQYF,TGTGCCAGCATAGGAGGGGACAGGGGGACATACGAGCAGTACTTC
TRBV12-3/TRBV12-4,.,.,TRBJ1-2,CASSLPQPRLAYGYTF,TGTGCCAGCAGTTTACCCCAGCCCCGTTTGGCCTATGGCTACACCTTC
TRBV24-1,few,TRBD1,TRBJ2-2,CATSDRNRGRTGELFF,TGTGCCACCAGTGATCGGAACAGGGGGCGAACCGGGGAGCTGTTTTTT
TRBV10-3,.,.,TRBJ1-2,CAISGVQTDYGYTF,TGTGCCATCAGTGGCGTTCAAACGGACTATGGCTACACCTTC
TRBV4-1,few,.,TRBJ1-2,CASSLRLRTGGVGYGYTF,TGCGCCAGCAGCCTACGACTTAGGACGGGGGGCGTTGGCTATGGCTACACCTTC
TRBV6-5,.,TRBD1,TRBJ2-7,CASSRDRGSWQYF,TGTGCCAGCAGCCGGGACAGGGGGTCATGGCAGTACTTC
TRBV5-1,.,.,TRBJ1-1,CASSFTPWLNTEAFF,TGCGCCAGCAGCTTTACGCCATGGTTGAACACTGAAGCTTTCTTT
TRBV5-4,few,.,TRBJ1-1,CASSLVGPGARNTEAFF,TGTGCCAGCAGCTTGGTAGGGCCAGGAGCTAGGAACACTGAAGCTTTCTTT
TRBV7-9,.,.,TRBJ2-1,CASSLAMGGGRNEQFF,TGTGCCAGCAGCTTAGCTATGGGGGGGGGCCGGAATGAGCAGTTCTTC
TRBV12-3/TRBV12-4,.,.,TRBJ1-1,CASRPRDRNTEAFF,TGTGCCAGCAGACCCAGGGACCGAAACACTGAAGCTTTCTTT
TRBV6-6,.,TRBD2,TRBJ2-1,CASSAPPGTSLYNEQFF,TGTGCCAGCAGCGCCCCCCCCGGGACTAGTCTCTACAATGAGCAGTTCTTC
TRBV7-7,few,.,TRBJ2-2,CASSLTGSTGELFF,TGTGCCAGCAGCTTAACAGGGAGCACCGGGGAGCTGTTTTTT
TRBV6-1,.,.,TRBJ1-4,CASSYNEDEKLFF,TGTGCCAGCAGTTACAATGAGGATGAAAAACTGTTTTTT
TRBV20-1,few,.,TRBJ2-1,CSARDQRATTYNEQFF,TGCAGTGCTAGAGATCAGAGGGCTACAACGTACAATGAGCAGTTCTTC
TRBV7-6,.,TRBD2,TRBJ2-3,CASSSAEGRGPNTDTQYF,TGTGCCAGCAGCTCTGCCGAGGGGAGGGGCCCTAACACAGATACGCAGTATTTT
TRBV27,.,TRBD1,TRBJ1-1,CASSPARTGANTEAFF,TGTGCCAGCAGCCCTGCCCGGACAGGGGCGAACACTGAAGCTTTCTTT
TRBV7-8,.,.,TRBJ1-6,CASSFYRDSSPLHF,TGTGCCAGCAGCTTCTACAGGGATAGTTCACCCCTCCACTTT
TRBV19,.,.,TRBJ1-5,CASSVAGAGQPQHF,TGTGCCAGTAGTGTCGCTGGAGCGGGTCAGCCCCAGCATTTT
TRBV12-3/TRBV12-4,few,.,TRBJ2-7,CASRRTYSYEQYF,TGTGCCAGCAGGAGGACATACTCCTACGAGCAGTACTTC
TRBV7-2,many,.,TRBJ2-3,CASSRLTSTDTQYF,TGTGCCAGCAGCCGACTTACGAGCACAGATACGCAGTATTTT
TRBV12-3/TRBV12-4,many,TRBD1,TRBJ1-5,CASSRDRGQGQPQHF,TGTGCCAGCAGTCGGGACAGGGGCCAGGGTCAGCCCCAGCATTTT